This record looks at one T cell receptor beta chain sequence and its context. Its target is not known. This sample stems from a study of lymphopenia after photon versus proton radiotherapy. Study outcomes and limitations: A bigger post-nadir fall in TCR diversity correlated inversely with survival time in deceased patients. Oligoclonal CD8+ Temra expansion after nadir drove photon patients' diversity drop. Under photons, naive T cells and diversity fell while effector/memory populations rose.

Profiled with immunoSEQ multiplex PCR; TCRdb holds only in-frame clones, not every one. The table has approximately 71,000 clones, around 90% seen once. This CDR3 is built from 13 residues. Germline CDR1 reads ENHRY; CDR2 reads SYGVKD. The V end lost 5 bases, the J end lost 3 bases, and 9 bases lay between the germline ends. Source: peripheral blood, taken from a patient treated with photon-based radiotherapy. This chain joins TRBV10-3 and TRBJ2-3; D may be TRBD1 (5 bases). The TCR sequence derives from a woman between 65 and 79 years old with pancreatic cancer. This CDR3 is CAISQGTTDTQYF. The CDR3 nucleotides read TGTGCCATCAGTCAGGGAACTACAGATACGCAGTATTTT.